The source of this T cell receptor beta chain is a study of tumor and adjacent non-tumor tissue in lung cancer. This CDR3 has 15 amino acids. Per germline, CDR1 GTSNPN and CDR2 SVGIG (reference sequence). Three rounds of nested PCR, following a modified ARM-PCR protocol, produced the TCRbeta library. TCRdb re-analysed the multiplex PCR reads in MiXCR, keeping a single row per CDR3 protein. The sample holds 60,000 or so distinct CDR3 sequences, about 56% seen once. RNA was extracted from bulk tissue without any cell sorting. Distant lung tissue was collected more than 3 cm away from the tumor edge. Note on this clonotype: This may stem from a read error, because a much larger clone lies one nucleotide away.

The chain uses TRBV30 and TRBJ1-6; the D gene is possibly TRBD1 (6 bases). Sequenced sample: distant non-tumor lung tissue. The clonotype was recovered from a man aged 65 to 79 with non-small cell lung cancer. CDR3 in amino acids: CPWSEDGTTTSPLHF. The CDR3 bases are TGTCCCTGGAGTGAGGATGGGACAACAACTTCACCCCTCCACTTT.